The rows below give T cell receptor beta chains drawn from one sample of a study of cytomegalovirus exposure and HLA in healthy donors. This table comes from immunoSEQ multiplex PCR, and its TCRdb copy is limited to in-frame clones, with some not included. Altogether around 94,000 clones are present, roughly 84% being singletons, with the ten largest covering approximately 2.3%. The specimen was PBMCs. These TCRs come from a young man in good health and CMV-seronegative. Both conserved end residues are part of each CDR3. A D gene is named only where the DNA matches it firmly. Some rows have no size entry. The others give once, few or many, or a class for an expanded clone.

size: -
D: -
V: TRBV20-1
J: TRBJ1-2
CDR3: CSGRGRNGHTF
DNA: TGCAGTGGAAGGGGTCGCAATGGCCACACCTTC

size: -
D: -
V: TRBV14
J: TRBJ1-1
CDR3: CASSPIPGTEAFF
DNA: TGTGCCAGCAGTCCCATTCCGGGCACTGAAGCTTTCTTT

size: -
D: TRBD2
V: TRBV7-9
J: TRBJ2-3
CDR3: CASSFPSGLAGEADTQYF
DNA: TGTGCCAGCAGCTTCCCCTCGGGACTAGCGGGAGAGGCAGATACGCAGTATTTT

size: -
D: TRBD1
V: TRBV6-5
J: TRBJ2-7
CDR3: CASSRTGGVYEQYF
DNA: TGTGCCAGCAGTAGGACAGGGGGCGTCTACGAGCAGTACTTC

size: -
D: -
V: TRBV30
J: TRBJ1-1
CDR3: CAWMPGFPEAFF
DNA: TGTGCCTGGATGCCGGGGTTCCCTGAAGCTTTCTTT

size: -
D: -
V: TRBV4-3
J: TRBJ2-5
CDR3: CASSQGRGMAETQYF
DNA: TGCGCCAGCAGCCAAGGCCGGGGGATGGCGGAGACCCAGTACTTC

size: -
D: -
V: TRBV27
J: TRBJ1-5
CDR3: CASSRLEESNQPQHF
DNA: TGTGCCAGCAGTCGCCTGGAGGAAAGCAATCAGCCCCAGCATTTT

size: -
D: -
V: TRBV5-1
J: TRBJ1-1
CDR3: CASSLRAMNTEAFF
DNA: TGCGCCAGCAGCTTGAGAGCCATGAACACTGAAGCTTTCTTT

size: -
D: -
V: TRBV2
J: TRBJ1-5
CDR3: CASKYGNSNQPQHF
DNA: TGTGCCAGCAAATACGGGAATAGCAATCAGCCCCAGCATTTT

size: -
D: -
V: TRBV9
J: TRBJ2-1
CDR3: CASSVAGNSYNEQFF
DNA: TGTGCCAGCAGCGTAGCGGGAAACTCCTACAATGAGCAGTTCTTC

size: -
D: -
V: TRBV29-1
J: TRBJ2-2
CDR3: CSVDQTNTGELFF
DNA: TGCAGCGTTGACCAGACGAACACCGGGGAGCTGTTTTTT

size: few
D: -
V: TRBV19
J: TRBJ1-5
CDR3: CASRGGGNQPQHF
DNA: TGTGCCAGTAGGGGAGGAGGGAATCAGCCCCAGCATTTT

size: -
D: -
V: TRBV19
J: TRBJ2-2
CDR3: CASSIPGWGTGELFF
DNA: TGTGCCAGTAGTATACCGGGATGGGGCACCGGGGAGCTGTTTTTT

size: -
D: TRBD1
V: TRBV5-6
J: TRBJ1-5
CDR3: CASSPGGDSNQPQHF
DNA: TGTGCCAGCAGCCCAGGGGGCGATAGCAATCAGCCCCAGCATTTT

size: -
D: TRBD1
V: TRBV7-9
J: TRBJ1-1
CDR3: CASSLGDREGTEAFF
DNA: TGTGCCAGCAGCTTAGGGGACAGGGAAGGCACTGAAGCTTTCTTT

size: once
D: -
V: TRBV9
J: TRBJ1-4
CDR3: CASSVDSGGREKLFF
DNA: TGTGCCAGCAGCGTAGATTCGGGGGGGCGGGAAAAACTGTTTTTT

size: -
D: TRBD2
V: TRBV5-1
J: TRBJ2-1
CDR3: CASSRTSGYNEQFF
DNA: TGCGCCAGCAGCCGGACTAGCGGTTACAATGAGCAGTTCTTC

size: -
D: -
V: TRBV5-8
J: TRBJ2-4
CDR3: CASSPVRVAKNIQYF
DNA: TGTGCCAGCAGCCCTGTGCGGGTAGCCAAAAACATTCAGTACTTC

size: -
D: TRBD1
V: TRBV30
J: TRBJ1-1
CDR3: CAWSVPLPLRDRVVDTEAFF
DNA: TGTGCCTGGAGTGTACCCCTACCCCTCCGGGACAGGGTAGTGGACACTGAAGCTTTCTTT

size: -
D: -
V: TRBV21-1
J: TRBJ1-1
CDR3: CASSRKTGLSTEAFF
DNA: TGTGCCAGCAGCAGGAAAACAGGGTTGAGCACTGAAGCTTTCTTT

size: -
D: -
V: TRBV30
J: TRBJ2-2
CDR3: CAWSPSAGELFF
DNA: TGTGCCTGGAGTCCAAGCGCCGGGGAGCTGTTTTTT

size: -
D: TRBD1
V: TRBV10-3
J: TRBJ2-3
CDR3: CAIKGQGDSDTQYF
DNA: TGTGCCATTAAGGGACAGGGGGATTCAGATACGCAGTATTTT

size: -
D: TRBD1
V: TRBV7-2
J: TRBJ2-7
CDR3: CASSPSAGGYEQYF
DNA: TGTGCCAGCAGCCCCTCTGCAGGGGGCTACGAGCAGTACTTC

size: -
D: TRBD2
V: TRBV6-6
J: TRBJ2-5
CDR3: CASSLLAGEETQYF
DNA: TGTGCCAGCAGTCTACTAGCGGGAGAAGAGACCCAGTACTTC

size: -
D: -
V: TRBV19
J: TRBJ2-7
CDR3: CASSIGYEQYF
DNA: TGTGCCAGTAGTATCGGGTACGAGCAGTACTTC

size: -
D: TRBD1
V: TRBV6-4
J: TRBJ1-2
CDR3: CASSGGQGSYGYTF
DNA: TGTGCCAGCAGTGGTGGACAGGGGAGCTATGGCTACACCTTC

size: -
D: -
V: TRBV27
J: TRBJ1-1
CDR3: CASRNFGTEAFF
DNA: TGTGCCAGCAGAAACTTCGGCACTGAAGCTTTCTTT

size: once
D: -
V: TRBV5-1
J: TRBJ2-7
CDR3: CASSLGPDTTYEQYF
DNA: TGCGCCAGCAGCCTGGGACCGGACACCACCTACGAGCAGTACTTC

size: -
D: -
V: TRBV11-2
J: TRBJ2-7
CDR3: CASSTDRNYEQYF
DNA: TGTGCCAGCAGCACGGACAGAAACTACGAGCAGTACTTC

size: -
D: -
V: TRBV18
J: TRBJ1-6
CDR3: CASSPESQGSPLHF
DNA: TGTGCCAGCTCACCAGAAAGTCAGGGGTCACCCCTCCACTTT

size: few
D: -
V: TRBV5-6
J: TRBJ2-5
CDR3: CASSIRRETQYF
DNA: TGTGCCAGCAGCATACGTCGGGAGACCCAGTACTTC

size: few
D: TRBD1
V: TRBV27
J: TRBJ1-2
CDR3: CASRRTGDGYTF
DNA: TGTGCCAGCAGGAGGACAGGGGATGGCTACACCTTC

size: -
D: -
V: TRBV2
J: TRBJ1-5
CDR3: CAIRDFSNQPQHF
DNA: TGTGCCATCCGGGACTTTAGCAATCAGCCCCAGCATTTT

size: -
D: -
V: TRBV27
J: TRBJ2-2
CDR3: CASSPRVTAGELFF
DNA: TGTGCCAGCAGCCCCCGGGTAACGGCCGGGGAGCTGTTTTTT

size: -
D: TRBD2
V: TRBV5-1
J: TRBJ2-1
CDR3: CASSVAGGWEGDEQFF
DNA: TGCGCCAGCAGCGTAGCGGGAGGATGGGAAGGCGATGAGCAGTTCTTC

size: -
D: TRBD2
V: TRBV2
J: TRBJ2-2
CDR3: CASSETRLAGGTGELFF
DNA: TGTGCCAGCAGTGAAACGCGACTAGCGGGAGGTACCGGGGAGCTGTTTTTT

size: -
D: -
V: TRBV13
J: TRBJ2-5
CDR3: CASSNRGTLLARGETQYF
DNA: TGTGCCAGCAGCAACCGCGGGACACTCCTTGCCAGGGGGGAGACCCAGTACTTC

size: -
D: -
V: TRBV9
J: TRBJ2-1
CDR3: CASSLTDHEQFF
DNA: TGTGCCAGCAGCCTCACAGACCATGAGCAGTTCTTC

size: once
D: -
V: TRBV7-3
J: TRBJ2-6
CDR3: CASSLISPSGANVLTF
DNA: TGTGCCAGCAGCTTAATCTCCCCCTCTGGGGCCAACGTCCTGACTTTC

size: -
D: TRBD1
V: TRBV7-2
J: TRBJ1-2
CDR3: CASSLGPGGNYGYTF
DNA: TGTGCCAGCAGCTTAGGCCCAGGGGGTAACTATGGCTACACCTTC

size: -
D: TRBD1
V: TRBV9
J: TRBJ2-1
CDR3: CASSVDGTGLFHSEQFF
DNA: TGTGCCAGCAGCGTAGACGGGACAGGGTTATTCCATAGTGAGCAGTTCTTC

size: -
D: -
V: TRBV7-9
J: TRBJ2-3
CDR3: CASSRSGSTDTQYF
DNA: TGTGCCAGCAGCCGGAGCGGGAGCACAGATACGCAGTATTTT

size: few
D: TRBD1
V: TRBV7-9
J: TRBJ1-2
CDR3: CASSKQGANYGYTF
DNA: TGTGCCAGCAGCAAACAGGGGGCGAACTATGGCTACACCTTC

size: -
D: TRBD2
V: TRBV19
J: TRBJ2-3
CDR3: CASSISLAGTDTQYF
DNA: TGTGCCAGTAGTATTAGCCTAGCGGGCACAGATACGCAGTATTTT

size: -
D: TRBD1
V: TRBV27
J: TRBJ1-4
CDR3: CASSRQGIINEKLFF
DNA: TGTGCCAGCAGTCGACAGGGCATCATTAATGAAAAACTGTTTTTT

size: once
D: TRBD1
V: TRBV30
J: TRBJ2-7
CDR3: CASPLFQGASEQYF
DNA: TGTGCCTCCCCCTTATTCCAGGGGGCGAGCGAGCAGTACTTC

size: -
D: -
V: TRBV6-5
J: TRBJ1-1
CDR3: CASSFRGNTEAFF
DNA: TGTGCCAGCAGTTTCAGGGGCAACACTGAAGCTTTCTTT

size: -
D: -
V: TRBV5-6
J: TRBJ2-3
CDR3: CASSPTGRASTDTQYF
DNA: TGTGCCAGCAGCCCCACCGGGAGAGCTAGCACAGATACGCAGTATTTT

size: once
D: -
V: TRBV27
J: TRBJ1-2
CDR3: CASSLSGIYGYTF
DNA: TGTGCCAGCAGTTTGTCAGGGATCTATGGCTACACCTTC

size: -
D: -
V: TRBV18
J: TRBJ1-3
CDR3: CASSPETEHSGNTIYF
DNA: TGTGCCAGCTCACCGGAGACAGAACACTCTGGAAACACCATATATTTT

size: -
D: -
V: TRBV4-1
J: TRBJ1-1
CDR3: CASSQDQGMNTEAFF
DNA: TGCGCCAGCAGCCAAGATCAGGGGATGAACACTGAAGCTTTCTTT

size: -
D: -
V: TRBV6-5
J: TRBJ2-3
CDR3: CASSPGIGTDTQYF
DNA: TGTGCCAGCAGCCCAGGGATAGGCACAGATACGCAGTATTTT